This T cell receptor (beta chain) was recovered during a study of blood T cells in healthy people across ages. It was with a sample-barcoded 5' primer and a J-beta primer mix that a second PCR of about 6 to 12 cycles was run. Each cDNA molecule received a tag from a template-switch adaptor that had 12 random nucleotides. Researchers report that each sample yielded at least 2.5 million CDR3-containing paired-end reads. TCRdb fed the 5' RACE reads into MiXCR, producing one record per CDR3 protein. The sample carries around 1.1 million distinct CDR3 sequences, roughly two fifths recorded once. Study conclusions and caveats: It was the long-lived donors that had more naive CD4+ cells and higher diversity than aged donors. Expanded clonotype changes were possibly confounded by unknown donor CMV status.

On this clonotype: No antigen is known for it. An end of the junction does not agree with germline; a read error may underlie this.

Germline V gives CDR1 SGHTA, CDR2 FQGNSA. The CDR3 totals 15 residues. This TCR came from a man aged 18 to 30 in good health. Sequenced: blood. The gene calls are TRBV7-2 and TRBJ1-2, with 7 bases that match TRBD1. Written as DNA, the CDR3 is TGTGCCAACAGCTTAATGGCGGGACAGATCTATGGCTACACCTTC. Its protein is CANSLMAGQIYGYTF.